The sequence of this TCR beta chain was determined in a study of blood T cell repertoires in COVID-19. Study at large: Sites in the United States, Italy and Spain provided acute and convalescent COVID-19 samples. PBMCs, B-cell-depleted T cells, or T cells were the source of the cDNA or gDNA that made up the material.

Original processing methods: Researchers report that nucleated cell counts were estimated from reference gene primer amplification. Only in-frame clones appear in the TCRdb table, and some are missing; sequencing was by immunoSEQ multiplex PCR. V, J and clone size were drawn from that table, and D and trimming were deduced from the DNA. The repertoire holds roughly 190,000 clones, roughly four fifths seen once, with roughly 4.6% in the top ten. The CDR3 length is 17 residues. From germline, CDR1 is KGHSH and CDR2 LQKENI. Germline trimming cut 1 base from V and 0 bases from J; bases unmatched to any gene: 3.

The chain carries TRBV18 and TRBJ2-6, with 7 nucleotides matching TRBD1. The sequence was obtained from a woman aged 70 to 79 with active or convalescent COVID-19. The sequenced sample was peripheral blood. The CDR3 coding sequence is TGTGCCAGCTCACCACAGGGGGCTAGCTCTGGGGCCAACGTCCTGACTTTC. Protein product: CASSPQGASSGANVLTF.